These 30 T cell receptor beta chains originate from one sample sequenced in a study of blood T cells in healthy people across ages (dated by TCRdb to the mid-2010s). Libraries were prepared through 5' RACE. These reads were obtained on an Illumina HiSeq 2500. A second PCR of roughly 7 to 11 cycles was run with a J-beta primer mix and a sample-barcoded 5' primer. TCRdb reprocessing: public reads trimmed at Q25 with fastp, clones called with MiXCR, in-frame beta chains kept. Identical CDR3 protein sequences are pooled into one entry, listed with their most common genes and DNA. The sample includes around 870,000 distinct CDR3 sequences, with less than 35% observed a single time. The top ten hold 17% of the sample. Sequenced material: blood. These receptors all stem from an elderly woman in good health.

As for this clonotype: A read error may explain this, as a much larger clone is one base away. The rearrangement links TRBV5-1 to TRBJ2-4, with TRBD1 matching over 9 bases. Matching the DNA end better, TRBJ2-7 makes the J call doubtful. Germline V lookup: CDR1 SGHRS, CDR2 YFSETQ. The length of the CDR3 is 17 residues. The chain's CDR3 is CASSLTGTGLYRYEQYF. CDR3 DNA: TGCGCCAGCAGCTTAACCGGGACAGGGTTGTACCGCTACGAGCAGTACTTC.

This clonotype was detected a few times. The chain recombines TRBV12-3 or TRBV12-4 with TRBJ1-4; weak D call: TRBD1 (5 bases). The CDR3 is 15 residues long. V gave up 1 base and J gave up 7 bases, with 13 bases separating them. CDR3 nucleotide sequence: TGTGCCAGCAGTTTAGGACGCAGGGCGGGTGAAAAACTGTTTTTT. Its protein is CASSLGRRAGEKLFF.

This clonotype was detected only a few times. The chain carries TRBV20-1 and TRBJ2-3; D might be TRBD2 (7 bases). With 0 bases removed from V and 2 bases from J, the gap between germline ends came to 18 bases. The CDR3 has 17 amino acids. Germline lookup yields CDR1 DFQATT and CDR2 SNEGSKA (reference sequence). The CDR3 DNA reads TGCAGTGCTAGAGATCCGGGGGGCAGTCGGGCCACAGATACGCAGTATTTT. This translates into CSARDPGGSRATDTQYF.

The chain has TRBV12-3 or TRBV12-4 and TRBJ1-4, with D uncertain. V was trimmed by 3 bases and J by 3 bases, leaving 11 bases between them. CDR3 size: 15 residues. The CDR3 loop reads CASSFHLGSNEKLFF. The DNA for the CDR3 is TGTGCCAGCAGTTTTCATCTGGGCTCTAATGAAAAACTGTTTTTT.

This clonotype came up many times. The chain links TRBV7-2 to TRBJ2-5; 13 bases align to TRBD2. Trimming took 3 bases from V and 2 from J; bases not matched to a gene: 9. The CDR3 loop spans 18 amino acids. Germline V gene sequence: CDR1 SGHTA, CDR2 FQGNSA. The CDR3 DNA reads TGTGCCAGCAGCTTGAGACTAGCGGGGGGAATGGAACAAGAGACCCAGTACTTC. Residues: CASSLRLAGGMEQETQYF.

For this clonotype: This may stem from a read error, because a much larger clone lies one nucleotide away. The chain carries TRBV2 and TRBJ2-6; no clear D. Trimming shortened V by 4 bases and J by 0 bases, and 13 bases separated the two germline ends. CDR3 size: 17 residues. Germline-derived CDR1 and CDR2 are SNHLY and FYNNEI. CDR3 loop: CASSVATTSSGANVLTF. CDR3 sequence (DNA): TGTGCCAGCAGTGTGGCCACAACCAGCTCTGGGGCCAACGTCCTGACTTTC. Based on the CDR3 plus reference TRBV2 and TRBJ2-6, the full variable domain is EPEVTQTPSHQVTQMGQEVILRCVPISNHLYFYWYRQILGQKVEFLVSFYNNEISEKSEIFDDQFSVERPDGSNFTLKIRSTKLEDSAMYFCASSVATTSSGANVLTFGAGSRLTVL.

This clonotype occurred many times. The chain is built from TRBV20-1 and TRBJ2-1, with 11 bases lining up with TRBD2. The V gene end was trimmed by 5 bases and the J gene end by 10 bases; junction bases not matched to a gene: 10. CDR3 length equals 14 residues. Germline V gives CDR1 DFQATT, CDR2 SNEGSKA (reference sequence). CDR3 in DNA: TGCAGTGCTGCCGGGACTAGCGGCGCGGAAGAGCAGTTCTTC. Encoded protein: CSAAGTSGAEEQFF.

This clonotype was picked up many times. This sequence joins TRBV7-9 and TRBJ2-1; 8 nucleotides align to TRBD1. The CDR3 loop spans 12 amino acids. J was trimmed by 13 bases and V by 2 bases; bases with no gene match: 4. Looked up from germline, CDR1 is SEHNR and CDR2 is FQNEAQ (reference sequence). In nucleotides, the CDR3 is TGTGCCAGCAGCTTAAGTGACAGGGGACAGTTCTTC. Protein sequence: CASSLSDRGQFF. Combining the CDR3 with reference TRBV7-9 and TRBJ2-1 gives the whole variable domain DTGVSQNPRHKITKRGQNVTFRCDPISEHNRLYWYRQTLGQGPEFLTYFQNEAQLEKSRLLSDRFSAERPKGSFSTLEIQRTEQGDSAMYLCASSLSDRGQFFGPGTRLTVL.

The genes are TRBV20-1 and TRBJ1-5; unclear D gene. The ends were cut back, 1 base at V and 0 bases at J, with 10 bases in the middle. CDR1 is DFQATT, CDR2 SNEGSKA, per germline (reference sequence). The CDR3 sequence is 15 residues long. The CDR3 sequence: CSARGSTRSNQPQHF. CDR3 nucleotides: TGCAGTGCTAGAGGAAGCACCCGTAGCAATCAGCCCCAGCATTTT.

V usage is TRBV12-3 or TRBV12-4 and J usage is TRBJ2-3; 9 positions agree with TRBD2. Trimming at V came to 6 bases and at J to 13 bases, leaving 26 bases not matched to a gene. The CDR3 totals 18 residues. The CDR3 loop is CASSSPRPSGVRADAEYF. As DNA, the CDR3 is TGTGCCAGCAGCTCCCCTCGCCCTAGCGGGGTCAGAGCAGATGCGGAGTATTTT.

The chain recombines TRBV7-8 with TRBJ2-6; TRBD1 matches 10 bases. CDR1 and CDR2 (germline): SGHVS, FQNEAQ. With V trimmed by 2 bases and J by 0 bases, 13 bases remained unmatched. The CDR3 spans 21 residues. The CDR3 is CASSLHRQGAGVHSGANVLTF. The CDR3 nucleotides read TGTGCCAGCAGCTTACATCGACAGGGGGCAGGAGTCCACTCTGGGGCCAACGTCCTGACTTTC.

This clonotype was seen ten or more times. V and J are TRBV6-2 or TRBV6-3 and TRBJ2-7; TRBD2 aligns across 14 bases. The CDR3 is 16 residues long. V was pared by 10 bases and J by 3 bases, with 11 bases of the junction left unmatched. From germline, CDR1 is MNHEY and CDR2 SVGEGT. The CDR3 is CAIGTSGGSVFYEQYF. CDR3 in DNA: TGTGCCATCGGGACTAGCGGGGGTTCTGTTTTCTACGAGCAGTACTTC.

In regard to this clonotype: A much larger clone is a single base away; this may be a read error. The chain employs TRBV5-1 and TRBJ2-1; D is perhaps TRBD2 (7 bases). The length of the CDR3 is 17 residues. V lost 3 bases, J lost 0 bases, and 16 bases lay in between. Germline V gives CDR1 SGHRS, CDR2 YFSETQ. CDR3 in amino acids: CASSSLVGGASYNEQFF. The CDR3 DNA sequence: TGCGCCAGCAGCTCTCTTGTTGGGGGGGCCTCCTACAATGAGCAGTTCTTC.

This clonotype was seen many times. The chain uses TRBV7-2 and TRBJ2-7; 8 positions match TRBD1. The length of the CDR3 is 14 residues. Looked up from germline, CDR1 is SGHTA and CDR2 is FQGNSA. V shed 0 bases, J shed 6 bases, and the junction held 4 bases outside the gene matches. This CDR3 reads CASSLANRGIEQYF. The DNA for the CDR3 is TGTGCCAGCAGCTTAGCAAACAGGGGGATCGAGCAGTACTTC.

About this clonotype: A much larger clone lies one base from this, so it may be a read error. The J gene is TRBJ2-5, the V gene TRBV20-1; 11 bases match TRBD2. The CDR3 is 15 amino acids. V shed 3 bases, J shed 11 bases, and the junction held 14 bases outside the gene matches. CDR1 and CDR2 from the germline V gene are DFQATT and SNEGSKA (reference sequence). CDR3 nucleotide sequence: TGCAGTGCTAGTTTTCAGCTAGCGGGGGGCAATGAGCAGTACTTC. This encodes CSASFQLAGGNEQYF.

On this clonotype: This clone may be a read error of a much larger clone one base away. The V call is TRBV6-2 or TRBV6-3, the J call TRBJ2-3; unclear D gene. CDR3 size: 13 residues. Germline lookup yields CDR1 MNHEY and CDR2 SVGEGT. In nucleotides, the CDR3 is TGTGCCAGCAGTTACGGGGTTGCAGATAGGCAGTATTTT. Protein sequence: CASSYGVADRQYF.

This clonotype was counted at least ten times. The junction departs from the called germline gene at one end, perhaps through a read error. The rearrangement links TRBV20-1 to TRBJ2-1, with D hard to call. In germline, CDR1 is DFQATT, CDR2 SNEGSKA (reference sequence). There are 13 residues in the CDR3. The CDR3 loop is CSAIRRWNDEQFF. DNA for the CDR3: TGCAGCGCTATTAGAAGATGGAACGACGAGCAGTTCTTC.

This clonotype was found many times. The chain has TRBV7-8 and TRBJ2-5; 7 bases match TRBD2. The CDR3 length is 14 residues. The ends lost 6 bases at V and 4 bases at J; junction bases unmatched: 8. CDR1 is SGHVS and CDR2 is FQNEAQ in the germline V gene. CDR3 DNA sequence: TGTGCCAGCAGACCCCCATGGGGGGGAGAGACCCAGTACTTC. It specifies CASRPPWGGETQYF.

Ten or more counts support this clonotype. The chain recombines TRBV7-6 with TRBJ2-5; D is unresolved. The V end was cut by 5 bases, the J end by 5 bases, with 6 bases between. Looked up from germline, CDR1 is SGHVS and CDR2 is FNYEAQ. The CDR3 spans 11 residues. The CDR3 coding sequence is TGTGCCAGCAGCCGATACGAGACCCAGTACTTC. Its translation is CASSRYETQYF. The full variable domain, in which reference TRBV7-6 and TRBJ2-5 provide the parts outside the CDR3, is GAGVSQSPRYKVTKRGQDVALRCDPISGHVSLYWYRQALGQGPEFLTYFNYEAQQDKSGLPNDRFSAERPEGSISTLTIQRTEQRDSAMYRCASSRYETQYFGPGTRLLVL.

There are a few counts of this clonotype. The J gene is TRBJ1-5, the V gene TRBV6-6; TRBD1 aligns across 7 bases. This CDR3 has 14 amino acids. From germline, CDR1 is MNHNY and CDR2 SVGAGI (reference sequence). J gave up 6 bases and V 4 bases, and 6 bases lay outside the gene matches. This CDR3 is CASSFKQGLQPQHF. The CDR3 coding sequence is TGTGCCAGCAGTTTTAAACAGGGGCTTCAGCCCCAGCATTTT.

V is TRBV6-5 and J is TRBJ2-1; 8 bases line up with TRBD1. The CDR3 runs 13 residues. CDR1 is MNHEY and CDR2 is SVGAGI in the germline V gene. V gave up 5 bases and J gave up 7 bases; unmatched junction bases: 4. The CDR3, as DNA: TGTGCCAGCAGTGACAGGGGATTTAATGAGCAGTTCTTC. This encodes CASSDRGFNEQFF.

The V call is TRBV14, the J call TRBJ2-3; 9 bases match TRBD1. Trimming removed 3 bases from V and 6 bases from J; junction bases left unmatched: 7. Germline CDR1 SGHDN, CDR2 FVKESK. There are 15 residues in the CDR3. The CDR3, as DNA: TGTGCCAGCAGCCATACAGGGGGCCGAGGGGATACGCAGTATTTT. Amino acid sequence: CASSHTGGRGDTQYF.

There are many counts of this clonotype. The rearrangement joins TRBV7-2 to TRBJ1-5; 7 nucleotides agree with TRBD1. Germline loops: CDR1 SGHTA, CDR2 FQGNSA. V was clipped by 1 base and J by 4 bases; unmatched bases: 4. The CDR3 loop spans 15 amino acids. In DNA, the CDR3 is TGTGCCAGCAGCTTAGTGGCAGGGGGGAATCAGCCCCAGCATTTT. Translation: CASSLVAGGNQPQHF. The full variable domain, its missing parts supplied by reference TRBV7-2 and TRBJ1-5, is GAGVSQSPSNKVTEKGKDVELRCDPISGHTALYWYRQSLGQGLEFLIYFQGNSAPDKSGLPSDRFSAERTGGSVSTLTIQRTQQEDSAVYLCASSLVAGGNQPQHFGDGTRLSIL.

This clonotype came up many times. The J gene is TRBJ2-1, the V gene TRBV12-3 or TRBV12-4; 7 bases agree with TRBD2. V lost 1 base, J lost 8 bases, and 8 bases stayed unmatched. The CDR3 is 15 residues long. The CDR3 region is CASSLEWGGPYEQFF. In DNA form, the CDR3 reads TGTGCCAGCAGTTTAGAGTGGGGGGGTCCTTATGAGCAGTTCTTC.

The chain couples TRBV20-1 to TRBJ2-1; unclear D gene. V lost 0 bases, J lost 13 bases, and 19 bases lay in between. Germline CDR1 is DFQATT and CDR2 is SNEGSKA (reference sequence). The length of the CDR3 is 14 residues. The CDR3 loop is CSARDPDGTQQQFF. The CDR3 DNA reads as TGCAGTGCTAGAGACCCGGACGGAACTCAACAACAGTTCTTC.

In the case of this clonotype: A much larger clone lies one base from this, so it may be a read error. The chain couples TRBV6-1 to TRBJ1-2; D is perhaps TRBD1 (5 bases). The CDR3 is made up of 19 amino acids. V lost 5 bases to trimming and J lost 7 bases, with 32 bases between them. Per the germline V gene, CDR1 is MNHNS and CDR2 is SASEGT. The chain's CDR3 is CASSTIRSGPGFSYAGYTF. The CDR3 DNA reads as TGTGCCAGCAGTACAATCCGATCGGGACCCGGGTTTAGCTATGCTGGCTACACCTTC.

This clonotype was seen many times. The genes are TRBV24-1 and TRBJ2-1, with D hard to call. Per germline, CDR1 KGHDR and CDR2 SFDVKD. The CDR3 has 13 residues. V lost 4 bases and J 3 bases, leaving 6 bases between the germline ends. CDR3 sequence reads: CATSDPYYNEQFF. In DNA form, the CDR3 reads TGTGCCACCAGTGACCCATACTACAATGAGCAGTTCTTC.

Only a few counts were recorded for this clonotype. This chain joins TRBV19 and TRBJ2-1; 8 nucleotides align to TRBD2. The CDR3 covers 16 residues. Germline V gene data show CDR1 as LNHDA and CDR2 as SQIVND (reference sequence). Losses at the gene ends were 1 base for V and 6 bases for J; bases not matched to a gene: 8. CDR3 in DNA: TGTGCCAGTAGTATAGGTGCCAGCGGGGGTGCCAATGAGCAGTTCTTC. Translating gives CASSIGASGGANEQFF.

This clonotype has ten or more counts. The rearrangement links TRBV10-3 to TRBJ2-7; 11 bases fit TRBD2. The CDR3 contains 14 residues. Losses at the gene ends were 6 bases for V and 2 bases for J; bases not matched to a gene: 3. CDR1 is ENHRY and CDR2 is SYGVKD in the germline V gene. This CDR3 reads CAISQTSGAYEQYF. The CDR3 coding sequence is TGTGCCATCAGCCAGACTAGCGGGGCCTACGAGCAGTACTTC.

This clonotype was picked up many times. V usage is TRBV7-2 and J usage is TRBJ2-5, with 7 positions matching TRBD1. The CDR3 contains 16 residues. Germline-derived CDR1 and CDR2 are SGHTA and FQGNSA. With V trimmed by 2 bases and J by 4 bases, 10 bases remained unmatched. The CDR3 reads CASSLLRQGTRETQYF. The CDR3 bases are TGTGCCAGCAGCTTACTGAGACAGGGTACTCGAGAGACCCAGTACTTC.